One sample yielded the 15 T cell receptor beta chains listed below, sequenced in a study of T cells in Graves' hyperthyroidism and ophthalmopathy. RNA transcripts yielded amplified TCR beta CDR3 regions. In the first-round RT-PCR of the TCR CDR3, the HTBI primer set was used. TCRdb itself ran the multiplex PCR reads through MiXCR, one entry per CDR3 protein. The sample has about 570,000 distinct CDR3 sequences; about 45% are singletons. The specimen sequenced was peripheral blood or thyroid tissue (not recorded which). The source is an adult woman with Graves' disease, either hyperthyroidism or ophthalmopathy (not recorded which).

The rearrangement links TRBV30 to TRBJ2-2, with D tentatively TRBD2 (6 bases). This CDR3 spans 14 amino acids. Germline V gives CDR1 GTSNPN, CDR2 SVGIG (reference sequence). V was pared by 4 bases and J by 3 bases, with 12 bases between. In DNA form, the CDR3 reads TGTGCCTGGAATCGCGGGGCGGACACCGGGGAGCTGTTTTTT. This codes for CAWNRGADTGELFF.

This clonotype was found many times. This chain uses TRBV12-5 with TRBJ1-2; D is perhaps TRBD1 (5 bases). This CDR3 comprises 18 residues. V was cut by 0 bases and J by 4 bases, with 21 bases left in between. Germline V gene lookup returns CDR1 LGHNT and CDR2 FRNRAP. The CDR3 is CASGLVPSLRVDSYGYTF. CDR3 in DNA: TGTGCTAGTGGTTTGGTACCCAGTCTCCGGGTCGACAGCTATGGCTACACCTTC.

A word on this clonotype: A read error may produce the germline difference seen at one junction end. The DNA for the CDR3 is TGTGCCAGCAGCGTGACTAGCGGGAGGGCCTATGAGCAGTACTTC. Encoded protein: CASSVTSGRAYEQYF. This chain joins TRBV7-6 and TRBJ2-7; 14 bases match TRBD2. This CDR3 comprises 15 residues. Germline values: CDR1 SGHVS, CDR2 FNYEAQ.

The chain uses TRBV7-9 and TRBJ1-4, with D possibly being TRBD1 (6 bases). Germline V gene data show CDR1 as SEHNR and CDR2 as FQNEAQ (reference sequence). There are 15 residues in the CDR3. V was pared by 3 bases and J by 7 bases, with 15 bases between. CDR3 sequence: CASSFDRWEGEKLFF. DNA for the CDR3: TGTGCCAGCAGCTTTGACAGGTGGGAGGGTGAAAAACTGTTTTTT.

The chain has TRBV7-2 and TRBJ1-6, with D possibly matching TRBD1 (5 bases). The germline CDR1 and CDR2 sequences are SGHTA and FQGNSA. This CDR3 is 15 amino acids long. Trimming removed 1 base at V and 10 bases at J, with 14 bases between. The CDR3, as DNA: TGTGCCAGCAGCTTAGGTCTTGGGGGTATCTCACCCCTCCACTTT. It specifies CASSLGLGGISPLHF. The full variable domain, its missing parts supplied by reference TRBV7-2 and TRBJ1-6, is GAGVSQSPSNKVTEKGKDVELRCDPISGHTALYWYRQSLGQGLEFLIYFQGNSAPDKSGLPSDRFSAERTGGSVSTLTIQRTQQEDSAVYLCASSLGLGGISPLHFGNGTRLTVT.

The chain has TRBV20-1 and TRBJ1-4; possibly TRBD1 for D (5 bases). V gave up 0 bases and J gave up 6 bases, with 11 bases separating them. This CDR3 comprises 14 residues. Germline assignment: CDR1 DFQATT and CDR2 SNEGSKA (reference sequence). The CDR3 nucleotides read TGCAGTGCTAGAGATGGGGGGAGGGATGAAAAACTGTTTTTT. Translated, it gives CSARDGGRDEKLFF.

This chain joins TRBV6-5 and TRBJ2-5; D gene unclear. V was shortened by 2 bases and J by 2 bases, with 9 bases between the two germline ends. This CDR3 comprises 14 residues. Germline V CDR1 and CDR2: MNHEY, SVGAGI. The CDR3 coding sequence is TGTGCCAGCAGTTACCTTAATGGGCAAGAGACCCAGTACTTC. This sequence encodes CASSYLNGQETQYF.

The gene calls are TRBV10-3 and TRBJ2-7; D is perhaps TRBD1 (6 bases). The CDR3 extends over 12 amino acids. Germline V lookup: CDR1 ENHRY, CDR2 SYGVKD. The V gene lost 2 bases and the J gene lost 6 bases, with 8 bases spanning the gap. The CDR3 protein is CAISEEGVEQYF. The CDR3 DNA is TGTGCCATCAGTGAGGAGGGGGTCGAGCAGTACTTC.

A few counts support this clonotype. The chain carries TRBV10-3 and TRBJ1-6, with TRBD1 identical over 7 bases. Germline V gives CDR1 ENHRY, CDR2 SYGVKD. Unmatched junction bases numbered 7, after V lost 3 bases and J lost 5 bases. The CDR3 sequence is 16 residues long. The chain's CDR3 is CAISDPTGQNNSPLHF. The CDR3 DNA reads TGTGCCATCAGTGACCCAACGGGACAGAATAATTCACCCCTCCACTTT.

This clonotype was picked up many times. This chain uses TRBV5-1 with TRBJ2-6; tentatively, D is TRBD1 or TRBD2 (5 bases each). Germline V gene sequence: CDR1 SGHRS, CDR2 YFSETQ. There are 15 residues in the CDR3. Trimming left V 4 bases short and J 0 bases short, with 8 bases between. This chain's CDR3 is CASSRGGSGANVLTF. DNA of the CDR3: TGCGCCAGCAGCCGGGGCGGCTCTGGGGCCAACGTCCTGACTTTC.

This clonotype was seen at least ten times. The CDR3 region is CASSFGQRDPSYEQYF. The CDR3 DNA reads TGTGCCAGCAGCTTCGGTCAGCGGGACCCATCCTACGAGCAGTACTTC. The rearrangement links TRBV11-2 to TRBJ2-7; 7 bases agree with TRBD2. The CDR3 runs 16 residues. V lost 3 bases to trimming and J lost 1 base; unmatched junction nucleotides: 9. The germline CDR1 and CDR2 sequences are SGHAT and FQNNGV.

This clonotype has at least ten counts. This chain connects TRBV20-1 to TRBJ1-6; D is undetermined. The CDR3 has 18 amino acids. The V end was cut by 1 base, the J end by 0 bases, with 16 bases between. Germline CDR1 and CDR2: DFQATT and SNEGSKA (reference sequence). The CDR3 sequence is CSARGPGELSSYNSPLHF. In DNA form, the CDR3 reads TGCAGTGCTAGAGGCCCTGGGGAGTTGAGCTCCTATAATTCACCCCTCCACTTT.

There are many counts of this clonotype. The chain joins TRBV15 to TRBJ1-2, with a tentative D call TRBD1 (6 bases). CDR1 and CDR2 (germline): LNHNV, YYDKDF (reference sequence). This CDR3 has 16 residues. With 1 base removed from V and 3 bases from J, the gap between germline ends came to 15 bases. The CDR3 DNA sequence: TGTGCCACCAGCAGAGTCCCGGATGGGGGCCACTATGGCTACACCTTC. Its protein product is CATSRVPDGGHYGYTF.

V and J are TRBV9 and TRBJ1-2; TRBD1 aligns across 7 bases. CDR1 and CDR2 from the germline V gene are SGDLS and YYNGEE. This CDR3 spans 15 amino acids. V lost 0 bases and J lost 4; bases outside the gene matches: 6. The CDR3 spells CASSVEEGAGYGYTF. The CDR3 nucleotides are TGTGCCAGCAGCGTAGAGGAGGGGGCCGGCTATGGCTACACCTTC.

The chain carries TRBV2 and TRBJ2-5; the D gene is possibly TRBD1 (8 bases). V lost 6 bases, J lost 5 bases, and 22 bases lay in between. Per the germline V gene, CDR1 is SNHLY and CDR2 is FYNNEI. The CDR3 extends over 16 amino acids. CDR3 nucleotides: TGTGCCAGCAGCGTAGCTTGGACAGGGCGGGAGGAGACCCAGTACTTC. It yields the protein CASSVAWTGREETQYF.